A single sample gave rise to the 28 T cell receptor beta chains below, sequenced in a study of cytomegalovirus exposure and HLA in healthy donors. The PCR contained 60 Vbeta and 13 Jbeta primers. Profiled with immunoSEQ multiplex PCR; TCRdb holds only in-frame clones, not every one. The sample holds approximately 140,000 clones, approximately 80% seen once. Sequenced sample: PBMCs. These receptors were obtained from a woman between 50 and 59 years old in good health and CMV-seronegative.

The V call is TRBV5-1, the J call TRBJ1-1; D possibly corresponds to TRBD1 (5 bases). The ends were cut back, 4 bases at V and 8 bases at J, with 24 bases in the middle. The CDR3 covers 16 residues. The germline gives CDR1 SGHRS, CDR2 YFSETQ. The CDR3 reads CASSPWRGTSLTEAFF. DNA of the CDR3: TGCGCCAGCAGCCCCTGGAGAGGGACTAGCCTTACCGAAGCTTTCTTT.

Details on this clone: A junction boundary mismatches the germline segment, possibly from a read error. This chain joins TRBV7-9 and TRBJ2-3; maybe TRBD1 (6 bases). The CDR3 runs to 15 residues. In germline, CDR1 is SEHNR, CDR2 FQNEAQ (reference sequence). In nucleotides, the CDR3 is TGTTCCAGCAGCTTTCTCGGACAGCCCACAGATACGCAGTATTTT. Translation gives CSSSFLGQPTDTQYF.

The chain uses TRBV25-1 and TRBJ2-3; D is undetermined. Trimming removed 4 bases at V and 6 bases at J, with 5 bases between. The germline V gene has CDR1 MGHDK and CDR2 SYGVNS. This CDR3 contains 11 residues. The CDR3, as DNA: TGTGCCAGCAGTGTCGGGGATACGCAGTATTTT. Its translation: CASSVGDTQYF.

The V gene is TRBV5-1, the J gene TRBJ2-7; TRBD1 is a possible D gene (6 bases). CDR3 length: 13 residues. Trimming removed 3 bases at V and 3 bases at J, with 10 bases between. Germline CDR1 is SGHRS and CDR2 is YFSETQ. Here the CDR3 reads CASSSGQHYEQYF. CDR3 bases: TGCGCCAGCAGCTCCGGACAGCACTACGAGCAGTACTTC.

V usage is TRBV5-4 and J usage is TRBJ2-5, with TRBD2 matching over 12 bases. This CDR3 comprises 16 residues. Germline V gives CDR1 SGHNT, CDR2 YYREEE (reference sequence). J lost 3 bases, V lost 4 bases, and 7 bases had no gene match. CDR3 DNA sequence: TGTGCCAGCAGCCCGGGGCCTAGCGGGGGGGAAGAGACCCAGTACTTC. It is translated as CASSPGPSGGEETQYF.

This clone was detected once. The genes are TRBV11-3 and TRBJ2-7, with TRBD2 matching 11 bases. CDR3 length: 13 amino acids. J gave up 3 bases and V 5 bases, and 0 bases lay outside the gene matches. CDR1 is SGHNT and CDR2 is YENEEA in the germline V gene. CDR3 in amino acids: CASSGTSGYEQYF. In nucleotides, the CDR3 is TGTGCCAGCAGCGGGACTAGCGGCTACGAGCAGTACTTC.

The chain employs TRBV10-3 and TRBJ2-3; no definite D call. V was clipped by 6 bases and J by 5 bases, with 6 bases between them. CDR3 size: 11 residues. From germline, CDR1 is ENHRY and CDR2 SYGVKD. The CDR3 sequence: CAISPGDTQYF. The CDR3 DNA sequence: TGTGCCATCAGCCCAGGAGATACGCAGTATTTT.

The chain recombines TRBV7-9 with TRBJ1-4; D is unresolved. The CDR3 has 14 amino acids. The germline gives CDR1 SEHNR, CDR2 FQNEAQ (reference sequence). With 5 bases removed from V and 7 bases from J, the gap between germline ends came to 14 bases. The CDR3 spells CASSPGDLREKLFF. CDR3 in DNA: TGTGCCAGCAGCCCCGGGGATCTCCGTGAAAAACTGTTTTTT. Full variable domain (remainder filled in from reference TRBV7-9 and TRBJ1-4): DTGVSQNPRHKITKRGQNVTFRCDPISEHNRLYWYRQTLGQGPEFLTYFQNEAQLEKSRLLSDRFSAERPKGSFSTLEIQRTEQGDSAMYLCASSPGDLREKLFFGSGTQLSVL.

The V call is TRBV19, the J call TRBJ1-6; 9 bases are shared with TRBD1. The CDR3 totals 16 residues. With 5 bases clipped from V and 8 bases from J, the junction kept 10 bases outside the gene matches. Per germline, CDR1 LNHDA and CDR2 SQIVND (reference sequence). The DNA for the CDR3 is TGTGCCAGTAGTCCGGACAGGGGTATCGGAGATTCACCCCTCCACTTT. Translating gives CASSPDRGIGDSPLHF.

The chain couples TRBV30 to TRBJ1-5, with 8 bases matching TRBD1. V was clipped by 4 bases and J by 3 bases; unmatched bases: 14. The length of the CDR3 is 17 residues. Germline loops: CDR1 GTSNPN, CDR2 SVGIG (reference sequence). CDR3 region: CAWNAGQGAGTNQPQHF. The CDR3, as DNA: TGTGCCTGGAACGCAGGACAGGGCGCAGGCACCAATCAGCCCCAGCATTTT.

The V gene is TRBV10-3, the J gene TRBJ2-1; 9 nucleotides match TRBD2. The ends lost 4 bases at V and 0 bases at J; junction bases unmatched: 1. The germline V gene has CDR1 ENHRY and CDR2 SYGVKD. This CDR3 contains 15 residues. This CDR3 reads CAISASGASYNEQFF. CDR3 DNA sequence: TGTGCCATCAGTGCTAGCGGGGCCTCCTACAATGAGCAGTTCTTC.

The chain links TRBV6-5 to TRBJ1-1; D call uncertain. There are 12 residues in the CDR3. CDR1 is MNHEY, CDR2 SVGAGI, per germline. V lost 2 bases to trimming and J lost 7 bases, with 8 bases between them. The CDR3 is CASSYMGGEAFF. DNA of the CDR3: TGTGCCAGCAGTTACATGGGAGGTGAAGCTTTCTTT.

The gene calls are TRBV4-1 and TRBJ2-2, with 13 bases aligning to TRBD2. Germline V gives CDR1 MGHRA, CDR2 YSYEKL. Unmatched junction bases numbered 6, after V lost 1 base and J lost 1 base. There are 19 residues in the CDR3. The DNA for the CDR3 is TGCGCCAGCAGCCAAGGGGGACTAGCGGGGTCGCGGAACACCGGGGAGCTGTTTTTT. It encodes CASSQGGLAGSRNTGELFF.

The CDR3 DNA sequence: TGTGCCAGTAGCCTTCCGGGGCAGGGGGGTCAGCCCCAGCATTTT. Its translation: CASSLPGQGGQPQHF. This sequence joins TRBV19 and TRBJ1-5; 7 bases agree with TRBD1. This CDR3 is 15 amino acids long. Looked up from germline, CDR1 is LNHDA and CDR2 is SQIVND (reference sequence). Losses at the gene ends were 6 bases for V and 6 bases for J; bases not matched to a gene: 11. Complete variable domain (other parts from reference TRBV19 and TRBJ1-5): DGGITQSPKYLFRKEGQNVTLSCEQNLNHDAMYWYRQDPGQGLRLIYYSQIVNDFQKGDIAEGYSVSREKKESFPLTVTSAQKNPTAFYLCASSLPGQGGQPQHFGDGTRLSIL.

The V call is TRBV2, the J call TRBJ1-6; 7 bases fit TRBD1. Germline values: CDR1 SNHLY, CDR2 FYNNEI. The CDR3 runs to 15 residues. The ends lost 7 bases at V and 7 bases at J; junction bases unmatched: 10. The CDR3 is CASTFPAGGNSPLHF. CDR3 DNA sequence: TGTGCCAGCACCTTCCCCGCAGGGGGAAATTCACCCCTCCACTTT.

The chain employs TRBV27 and TRBJ1-5; D possibly corresponds to TRBD1 (5 bases). The germline V and J ends were trimmed by 2 bases and 3 bases, with 11 bases remaining between them. This CDR3 spans 15 amino acids. The germline V gene encodes CDR1 MNHEY and CDR2 SMNVEV (reference sequence). The CDR3 DNA sequence: TGTGCCAGCAGTTTAGGTGGGGGGACCAATCAGCCCCAGCATTTT. Its translation is CASSLGGGTNQPQHF.

The gene calls are TRBV7-9 and TRBJ2-7; tentatively, D is TRBD2 (6 bases). V was trimmed by 4 bases and J by 4 bases, leaving 20 bases between them. This CDR3 comprises 16 residues. Per the germline V gene, CDR1 is SEHNR and CDR2 is FQNEAQ (reference sequence). The CDR3 DNA is TGTGCCAGCAGCTCACTATGGGGCGGGGAAGGGTACGAGCAGTACTTC. This codes for CASSSLWGGEGYEQYF.

The rearrangement links TRBV7-2 to TRBJ1-5, with D uncertain. The CDR3 sequence is 14 residues long. Germline V lookup: CDR1 SGHTA, CDR2 FQGNSA. V was cut by 8 bases and J by 0 bases, with 11 bases left in between. In nucleotides, the CDR3 is TGTGCCAGCGGAAGTAGGAGTAGCAATCAGCCCCAGCATTTT. It translates to CASGSRSSNQPQHF.

This clone was found once. CDR3 region: CASGAERGYNEQFF. In nucleotides, the CDR3 is TGTGCCAGCGGAGCGGAGCGGGGTTACAATGAGCAGTTCTTC. V is TRBV2 and J is TRBJ2-1; TRBD2 aligns across 7 bases. The CDR3 has 14 residues. J gave up 4 bases and V 8 bases, and 8 bases lay outside the gene matches. In germline, CDR1 is SNHLY, CDR2 FYNNEI.

This chain connects TRBV15 to TRBJ2-5; 7 positions match TRBD1. CDR3 length: 15 amino acids. The germline gives CDR1 LNHNV, CDR2 YYDKDF (reference sequence). V was clipped by 4 bases and J by 2 bases; unmatched bases: 7. The CDR3 DNA follows: TGTGCCACCAGCACCTCGACAGGGTGGCAAGAGACCCAGTACTTC. As protein: CATSTSTGWQETQYF.

About this clone itself: One end of the junction does not line up with germline, which may come from a read error. The chain employs TRBV19 and TRBJ1-5; D remains unclear. Germline assignment: CDR1 LNHDA and CDR2 SQIVND (reference sequence). The CDR3 consists of 15 residues. The CDR3 reads CASSIRRGSSQPQHF. DNA for the CDR3: TGTGCCAGTAGTATACGTCGCGGGAGCAGTCAGCCCCAGCATTTT.

The CDR3 coding sequence is TGCGCCAGCAGCCAAGTTTTAAGATCAGGGGCGTACGAGCAGTACTTC. Translating gives CASSQVLRSGAYEQYF. The rearrangement uses TRBV4-3 and TRBJ2-7, with a tentative D call TRBD1 (6 bases). CDR1 is LGHNA and CDR2 is YSLEER in the germline V gene. The CDR3 loop spans 16 amino acids. The ends were cut back, 1 base at V and 4 bases at J, with 17 bases in the middle.

The chain carries TRBV6-5 and TRBJ2-2, with D perhaps TRBD2 (5 bases). CDR1 is MNHEY and CDR2 is SVGAGI in the germline V gene. The CDR3 covers 13 residues. Deletions cut 6 bases from V and 5 bases from J, with 10 bases between. The CDR3 loop reads CASSRESTGELFF. CDR3 coding DNA: TGTGCCAGCAGCCGGGAATCAACCGGGGAGCTGTTTTTT.

The chain employs TRBV7-8 and TRBJ2-5; perhaps TRBD1 as D (5 bases). V lost 1 base, J lost 4 bases, and 19 bases lay in between. The germline V gene encodes CDR1 SGHVS and CDR2 FQNEAQ. CDR3 length: 17 amino acids. The CDR3 nucleotides read TGTGCCAGCAGCTTAGGGTGGGGTGGGCAGGGCAGAGAGACCCAGTACTTC. Protein sequence: CASSLGWGGQGRETQYF.

The rearrangement joins TRBV28 to TRBJ2-7, with TRBD1 as a possible D gene (5 bases). Germline CDR1 MDHEN, CDR2 SYDVKM. V lost 2 bases and J 4 bases, leaving 12 bases between the germline ends. This CDR3 has 14 residues. The CDR3 loop reads CASSLRGVKYEQYF. DNA for the CDR3: TGTGCCAGCAGTTTAAGGGGCGTTAAGTACGAGCAGTACTTC.

V is TRBV7-9 and J is TRBJ2-3, with D possibly being TRBD1 (5 bases). V was trimmed by 2 bases and J by 2 bases, leaving 14 bases between them. There are 16 residues in the CDR3. The germline V gene encodes CDR1 SEHNR and CDR2 FQNEAQ (reference sequence). The CDR3: CASSLLGVQSTDTQYF. The DNA for the CDR3 is TGTGCCAGCAGCTTACTAGGGGTCCAATCCACAGATACGCAGTATTTT.

V is TRBV4-2 and J is TRBJ2-7; D unresolved. Deletions cut 0 bases from V and 2 bases from J, with 8 bases between. The germline CDR1 and CDR2 sequences are LGHNA and YNFKEQ. CDR3 length equals 14 residues. In DNA form, the CDR3 reads TGTGCCAGCAGCCAAGATGCAGGAACCTACGAGCAGTACTTC. Amino acid sequence: CASSQDAGTYEQYF.

In this sample, this clone turned up once. This sequence joins TRBV4-1 and TRBJ2-7; unclear D gene. CDR1 and CDR2 from the germline V gene are MGHRA and YSYEKL. The CDR3 length is 15 residues. The V end lost 0 bases, the J end lost 4 bases, and 13 bases lay between the germline ends. CDR3 sequence: CASSQDFRPGYEQYF. The CDR3 nucleotides read TGCGCCAGCAGCCAAGATTTCAGACCAGGTTACGAGCAGTACTTC.